The 6 T cell receptor beta chains below come from one sample, sequenced in a study of T cell repertoires in cytomegalovirus infection. The antigens of these receptors remain unknown. Via MiXCR, TCRdb re-called the reads, giving one row per CDR3 protein. The sample lists approximately 910,000 distinct CDR3 sequences, roughly 30% occurring once. The sequencing used cultured CD8+ T cells from PBMCs, collected from culture after CMV antigen stimulation. The receptor set was obtained from a human donor in good health (CMV status not recorded). Some clones in this sample may be carry-over from other donors' samples.

The gene calls are TRBV12-3 or TRBV12-4 and TRBJ1-1, with 10 bases fitting TRBD1. CDR3 size: 13 residues. V shed 4 bases and J 12 bases; nucleotides not matched to a gene: 8. The CDR3 is CASSWTGQGLTFF. As DNA, the CDR3 is TGTGCCAGCAGTTGGACGGGACAGGGGCTAACTTTCTTT.

This clonotype appeared a few times. The V and J genes are TRBV4-3 and TRBJ2-3; maybe TRBD1 (5 bases). Looked up from germline, CDR1 is LGHNA and CDR2 is YSLEER. This CDR3 contains 16 residues. Between the trimmed V and J ends, which lost 1 base and 1 base, there was a span of 12 bases. CDR3 sequence (DNA): TGCGCCAGCAGCCAAGCCCCAGGGAAACGCACAGATACGCAGTATTTT. This codes for CASSQAPGKRTDTQYF.

The sample holds a few counts of this clonotype. The chain is built from TRBV20-1 and TRBJ1-5; possible D gene TRBD1, 5 bases. The V end was cut by 0 bases, the J end by 2 bases, with 11 bases between. Per germline, CDR1 DFQATT and CDR2 SNEGSKA (reference sequence). This CDR3 spans 15 amino acids. The CDR3 region has the DNA TGCAGTGCTAGAGATTACCGGGGCGGCAATCAGCCCCAGCATTTT. It translates to CSARDYRGGNQPQHF.

This clonotype was observed a few times. The chain joins TRBV27 to TRBJ2-7; 9 bases agree with TRBD1. Trimming removed 6 bases from V and 2 bases from J; junction bases left unmatched: 5. Germline lookup yields CDR1 MNHEY and CDR2 SMNVEV (reference sequence). The CDR3 extends over 14 amino acids. The CDR3 sequence: CASRSGQGPYEQYV. In nucleotides, the CDR3 is TGTGCCAGCAGGTCGGGACAGGGCCCCTACGAGCAGTACGTC.

This clonotype was seen a handful of times. The genes are TRBV7-9 and TRBJ1-2; D might be TRBD1 (5 bases). This CDR3 spans 13 amino acids. Germline V gene sequence: CDR1 SEHNR, CDR2 FQNEAQ (reference sequence). Trimming took 7 bases from V and 12 from J, leaving 21 bases between them. CDR3 in DNA: TGTGCCAGCACTTCTGGGGGACGCGGAACTCACACCTTC. Translated, it gives CASTSGGRGTHTF.

The table lists this clonotype with a few counts. This chain uses TRBV13 with TRBJ2-7; TRBD2 aligns across 9 bases. CDR3 length equals 16 residues. Germline trimming cut 3 bases from V and 1 base from J; bases unmatched to any gene: 7. Germline-derived CDR1 and CDR2 are PRHDT and FYEKMQ (reference sequence). CDR3 region: CASSFPSGLASYEQYF. As DNA, the CDR3 is TGTGCCAGCAGCTTCCCTTCCGGACTAGCGTCCTACGAGCAGTACTTC.